The rows below give T cell receptor beta chains drawn from one sample of a study of CD8+ T cells in alopecia areata. Libraries were prepared by immunoSEQ multiplex PCR; TCRdb keeps only in-frame clonotypes and omits some of them. This table has about 110,000 clones, 50% to 75% appearing once. The sample consisted of CD8+ T cells sorted from blood, taken at week 24, from a patient treated with tofacitinib. The origin of the receptors is a human donor with alopecia areata. Both conserved end residues are part of each CDR3. D genes are given only for firm matches. For some rows the clone size is stated as once, few or many, or as a class when expanded; others skip it.

CDR3aa: CATSRDHRTKAAYEQYF
CDR3nt: TGTGCCACCAGCAGAGATCATCGGACAAAAGCAGCCTACGAGCAGTACTTC
j_gene: TRBJ2-7
v_gene: TRBV15
abundance: few
d_gene: .

CDR3aa: CASSIGHEQFF
CDR3nt: TGTGCCAGCAGCATCGGCCATGAGCAGTTCTTC
j_gene: TRBJ2-1
v_gene: TRBV9
abundance: .
d_gene: .

CDR3aa: CASSPPGAWELFF
CDR3nt: TGTGCCAGCAGCCCCCCGGGGGCGTGGGAGCTGTTTTTT
j_gene: TRBJ2-2
v_gene: TRBV9
abundance: once
d_gene: .

CDR3aa: CASSSDRDGEKLFF
CDR3nt: TGTGCCAGCAGTTCGGACAGGGACGGCGAAAAACTGTTTTTT
j_gene: TRBJ1-4
v_gene: TRBV6-5
abundance: .
d_gene: TRBD1

CDR3aa: CASSLQGAHQPQHF
CDR3nt: TGTGCCAGCAGTTTACAGGGGGCGCATCAGCCCCAGCATTTT
j_gene: TRBJ1-5
v_gene: TRBV27
abundance: once
d_gene: TRBD1

CDR3aa: CAIKGALDEKLFF
CDR3nt: TGTGCCATTAAGGGGGCATTGGATGAAAAACTGTTTTTT
j_gene: TRBJ1-4
v_gene: TRBV10-3
abundance: .
d_gene: TRBD1

CDR3aa: CASSPFTSYDGGTQYF
CDR3nt: TGTGCCAGCAGCCCATTCACCTCCTACGACGGGGGGACCCAGTACTTC
j_gene: TRBJ2-5
v_gene: TRBV11-2
abundance: few
d_gene: .

CDR3aa: CASSLTGTNYGYTF
CDR3nt: TGTGCCAGCAGCTTGACAGGGACTAACTATGGCTACACCTTC
j_gene: TRBJ1-2
v_gene: TRBV7-9
abundance: .
d_gene: TRBD1

CDR3aa: CASSLRQRTDTQYF
CDR3nt: TGTGCCAGCAGCTTACGTCAGCGCACAGATACGCAGTATTTT
j_gene: TRBJ2-3
v_gene: TRBV11-1
abundance: few
d_gene: .

CDR3aa: CASHWGGTEAFF
CDR3nt: TGTGCCAGCCACTGGGGGGGCACTGAAGCTTTCTTT
j_gene: TRBJ1-1
v_gene: TRBV5-6
abundance: .
d_gene: .

CDR3aa: CASSDGQSSYEQYF
CDR3nt: TGTGCCAGCAGCGATGGACAGAGCTCCTACGAGCAGTACTTC
j_gene: TRBJ2-7
v_gene: TRBV9
abundance: .
d_gene: .

CDR3aa: CASSMTTPLYEQYF
CDR3nt: TGTGCCAGCAGTATGACTACTCCTCTCTACGAGCAGTACTTC
j_gene: TRBJ2-7
v_gene: TRBV27
abundance: .
d_gene: .

CDR3aa: CSSRDSSYEQYF
CDR3nt: TGCAGCTCCCGGGACAGCTCCTACGAGCAGTACTTC
j_gene: TRBJ2-7
v_gene: TRBV29-1
abundance: .
d_gene: TRBD1

CDR3aa: CASSQDSMNTEAFF
CDR3nt: TGCGCCAGCAGCCAAGATTCCATGAACACTGAAGCTTTCTTT
j_gene: TRBJ1-1
v_gene: TRBV4-3
abundance: .
d_gene: .

CDR3aa: CSALNTGELFF
CDR3nt: TGCAGCGCCCTGAACACCGGGGAGCTGTTTTTT
j_gene: TRBJ2-2
v_gene: TRBV29-1
abundance: few
d_gene: .

CDR3aa: CASSHYRVYNSPLHF
CDR3nt: TGTGCCAGCAGTCATTACAGGGTATATAATTCACCCCTCCACTTT
j_gene: TRBJ1-6
v_gene: TRBV11-2
abundance: .
d_gene: .

CDR3aa: CASSFGTRTNEQFF
CDR3nt: TGTGCCAGCAGTTTCGGGACTAGGACAAATGAGCAGTTCTTC
j_gene: TRBJ2-1
v_gene: TRBV27
abundance: .
d_gene: TRBD2

CDR3aa: CSVERAGELFF
CDR3nt: TGCAGCGTTGAGAGGGCCGGGGAGCTGTTTTTT
j_gene: TRBJ2-2
v_gene: TRBV29-1
abundance: .
d_gene: .

CDR3aa: CASSPAGTRSYEQYF
CDR3nt: TGTGCCAGCAGTCCCGCCGGGACTCGATCCTACGAGCAGTACTTC
j_gene: TRBJ2-7
v_gene: TRBV13
abundance: few
d_gene: .

CDR3aa: CASSYRDGRGLFF
CDR3nt: TGTGCCAGCAGTTACCGGGACGGTCGGGGACTGTTTTTT
j_gene: TRBJ1-4
v_gene: TRBV6-5
abundance: .
d_gene: .

CDR3aa: CASSPVDGYTEAFF
CDR3nt: TGTGCCAGCAGCCCAGTGGACGGATACACTGAAGCTTTCTTT
j_gene: TRBJ1-1
v_gene: TRBV11-1
abundance: .
d_gene: .

CDR3aa: CASSSLSGGYEQYF
CDR3nt: TGTGCCAGCAGCTCGCTCTCGGGGGGCTACGAGCAGTACTTC
j_gene: TRBJ2-7
v_gene: TRBV13
abundance: .
d_gene: TRBD2

CDR3aa: CSVEVGTQYF
CDR3nt: TGCAGCGTTGAGGTCGGGACCCAGTACTTC
j_gene: TRBJ2-5
v_gene: TRBV29-1
abundance: .
d_gene: .

CDR3aa: CASNTGQGYSNQPQHF
CDR3nt: TGTGCCAGCAACACGGGACAGGGTTATAGCAATCAGCCCCAGCATTTT
j_gene: TRBJ1-5
v_gene: TRBV2
abundance: .
d_gene: TRBD1

CDR3aa: CASSPGEWTQYF
CDR3nt: TGTGCCAGCAGCCCTGGTGAATGGACCCAGTACTTC
j_gene: TRBJ2-5
v_gene: TRBV11-2
abundance: .
d_gene: .

CDR3aa: CASSTTGNTEAFF
CDR3nt: TGTGCCAGCAGCACCACAGGGAACACTGAAGCTTTCTTT
j_gene: TRBJ1-1
v_gene: TRBV13
abundance: .
d_gene: .

CDR3aa: CASSQERGGRRQYF
CDR3nt: TGCGCCAGCAGCCAAGAGCGGGGGGGGCGTCGGCAGTACTTC
j_gene: TRBJ2-7
v_gene: TRBV4-3
abundance: many
d_gene: TRBD2

CDR3aa: CAWLDRGNYGYTF
CDR3nt: TGTGCCTGGCTTGACAGGGGGAACTATGGCTACACCTTC
j_gene: TRBJ1-2
v_gene: TRBV30
abundance: .
d_gene: TRBD1

CDR3aa: CAWSATFRADHEQYF
CDR3nt: TGTGCCTGGAGTGCTACCTTTCGGGCCGACCACGAGCAGTACTTC
j_gene: TRBJ2-7
v_gene: TRBV30
abundance: .
d_gene: .

CDR3aa: CASSLGQASLEQYF
CDR3nt: TGTGCCAGCAGTTTGGGACAGGCCTCCCTGGAGCAGTACTTC
j_gene: TRBJ2-7
v_gene: TRBV27
abundance: .
d_gene: TRBD1

CDR3aa: CASTGRDFEETQYF
CDR3nt: TGTGCCAGCACAGGACGGGATTTCGAGGAGACCCAGTACTTC
j_gene: TRBJ2-5
v_gene: TRBV2
abundance: .
d_gene: .

CDR3aa: CASSTSIPGTSFYEQYF
CDR3nt: TGTGCCAGTAGTACCTCCATCCCCGGGACATCCTTCTACGAGCAGTACTTC
j_gene: TRBJ2-7
v_gene: TRBV19
abundance: .
d_gene: .

CDR3aa: CASSQDFSKGETQYF
CDR3nt: TGTGCCAGCAGCCAGGACTTTTCAAAGGGGGAGACCCAGTACTTC
j_gene: TRBJ2-5
v_gene: TRBV11-2
abundance: .
d_gene: .

CDR3aa: CASSEVPGFYEQYF
CDR3nt: TGTGCCAGCAGTGAAGTGCCCGGTTTCTACGAGCAGTACTTC
j_gene: TRBJ2-7
v_gene: TRBV6-1
abundance: .
d_gene: .

CDR3aa: CASSLDSSSDTQYF
CDR3nt: TGTGCCAGCAGCTTAGATAGTAGCTCAGATACGCAGTATTTT
j_gene: TRBJ2-3
v_gene: TRBV13
abundance: few
d_gene: .

CDR3aa: CASSLAHRDREYNEQFF
CDR3nt: TGTGCCAGCAGCTTGGCCCACCGGGACAGGGAGTACAATGAGCAGTTCTTC
j_gene: TRBJ2-1
v_gene: TRBV5-6
abundance: .
d_gene: TRBD1

CDR3aa: CASSLGPGQGTDTQYF
CDR3nt: TGTGCCAGCAGTTTAGGCCCGGGACAGGGGACAGATACGCAGTATTTT
j_gene: TRBJ2-3
v_gene: TRBV27
abundance: few
d_gene: TRBD1

CDR3aa: CASRVGQGISGYTF
CDR3nt: TGTGCCAGCAGGGTGGGACAGGGAATCTCTGGCTACACCTTC
j_gene: TRBJ1-2
v_gene: TRBV6-6
abundance: .
d_gene: TRBD1

CDR3aa: CASSLRQSTTLHF
CDR3nt: TGTGCCAGTAGTTTACGACAGTCGACTACCCTCCACTTT
j_gene: TRBJ1-6
v_gene: TRBV19
abundance: .
d_gene: .

CDR3aa: CSVDRGNTEAFF
CDR3nt: TGCAGCGTTGACAGGGGAAACACTGAAGCTTTCTTT
j_gene: TRBJ1-1
v_gene: TRBV29-1
abundance: once
d_gene: .

CDR3aa: CASHTGLKTQYF
CDR3nt: TGTGCCAGCCACACAGGGTTGAAGACCCAGTACTTC
j_gene: TRBJ2-5
v_gene: TRBV6-5
abundance: few
d_gene: .

CDR3aa: CAWESEGTGGANVNPGELFF
CDR3nt: TGTGCCTGGGAATCGGAAGGGACAGGGGGCGCGAATGTGAATCCCGGGGAGCTGTTTTTT
j_gene: TRBJ2-2
v_gene: TRBV30
abundance: .
d_gene: TRBD1

CDR3aa: CASSVGSSASTDTQYF
CDR3nt: TGTGCCAGCAGCGTAGGATCGAGTGCTAGCACAGATACGCAGTATTTT
j_gene: TRBJ2-3
v_gene: TRBV9
abundance: .
d_gene: .

CDR3aa: CASSLLPGRRQETQYF
CDR3nt: TGTGCCAGCAGTTTATTGCCGGGACGACGGCAAGAGACCCAGTACTTC
j_gene: TRBJ2-5
v_gene: TRBV27
abundance: .
d_gene: .